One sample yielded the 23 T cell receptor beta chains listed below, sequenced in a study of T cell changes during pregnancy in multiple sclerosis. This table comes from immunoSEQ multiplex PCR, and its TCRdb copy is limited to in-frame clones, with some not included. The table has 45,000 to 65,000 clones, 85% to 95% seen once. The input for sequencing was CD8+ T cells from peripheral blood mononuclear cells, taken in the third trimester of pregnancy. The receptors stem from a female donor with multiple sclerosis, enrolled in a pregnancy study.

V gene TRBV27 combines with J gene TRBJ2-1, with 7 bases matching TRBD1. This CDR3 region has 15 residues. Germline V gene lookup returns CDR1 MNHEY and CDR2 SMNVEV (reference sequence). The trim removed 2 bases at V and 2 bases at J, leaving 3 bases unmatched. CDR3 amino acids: CASSLTGEPYNEQFF. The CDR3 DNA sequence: TGTGCCAGCAGTTTAACAGGGGAACCCTACAATGAGCAGTTCTTC.

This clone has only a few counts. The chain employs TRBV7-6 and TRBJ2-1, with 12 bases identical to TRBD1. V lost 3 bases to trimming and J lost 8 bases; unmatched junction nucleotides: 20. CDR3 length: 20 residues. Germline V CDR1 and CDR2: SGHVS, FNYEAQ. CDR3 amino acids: CASSLGDRGRGAGVTDEQFF. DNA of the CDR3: TGTGCCAGCAGCTTGGGGGACAGGGGGCGGGGAGCGGGAGTGACTGATGAGCAGTTCTTC.

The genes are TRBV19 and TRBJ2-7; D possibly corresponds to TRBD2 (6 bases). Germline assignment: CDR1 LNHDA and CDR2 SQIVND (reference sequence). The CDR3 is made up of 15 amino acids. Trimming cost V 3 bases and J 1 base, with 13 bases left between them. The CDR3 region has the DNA TGTGCCAGTAGTATTGGCGGGATGTTTTCCTACGAGCAGTACTTC. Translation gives CASSIGGMFSYEQYF.

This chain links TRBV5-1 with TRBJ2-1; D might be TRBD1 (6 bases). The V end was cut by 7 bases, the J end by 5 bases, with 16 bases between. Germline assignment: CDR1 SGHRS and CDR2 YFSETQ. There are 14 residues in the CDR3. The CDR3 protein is CASSIRDTHNEQFF. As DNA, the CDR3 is TGCGCCAGCTCCATCCGGGACACCCACAATGAGCAGTTCTTC.

CDR3 DNA: TGTGCCAGCAGCTGGGGGGGGTTGTCCTACGAGCAGTACTTC. As protein: CASSWGGLSYEQYF. The gene calls are TRBV25-1 and TRBJ2-7; 7 bases line up with TRBD2. In germline, CDR1 is MGHDK, CDR2 SYGVNS. V was clipped by 6 bases and J by 1 base; unmatched bases: 6. This CDR3 is 14 amino acids long.

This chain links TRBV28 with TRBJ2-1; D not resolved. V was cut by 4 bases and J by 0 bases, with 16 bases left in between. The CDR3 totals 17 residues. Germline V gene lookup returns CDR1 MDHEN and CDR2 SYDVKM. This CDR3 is CASSSPVEESSYNEQFF. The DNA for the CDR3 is TGTGCCAGCAGTTCGCCGGTTGAGGAAAGCTCCTACAATGAGCAGTTCTTC.

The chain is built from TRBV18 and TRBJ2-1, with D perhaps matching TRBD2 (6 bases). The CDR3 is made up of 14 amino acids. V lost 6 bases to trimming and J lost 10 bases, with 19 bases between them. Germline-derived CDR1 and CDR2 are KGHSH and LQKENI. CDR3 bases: TGTGCCAGCTCGGGCACTACACTAGCCCGCGAGCAGTTCTTC. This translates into CASSGTTLAREQFF.

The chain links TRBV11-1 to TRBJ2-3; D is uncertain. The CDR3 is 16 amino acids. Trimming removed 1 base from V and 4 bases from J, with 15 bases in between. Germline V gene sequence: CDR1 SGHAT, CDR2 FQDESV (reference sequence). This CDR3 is CASSLGVGVASDTQYF. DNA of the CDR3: TGTGCCAGCAGCTTAGGAGTTGGAGTCGCCTCAGATACGCAGTATTTT.

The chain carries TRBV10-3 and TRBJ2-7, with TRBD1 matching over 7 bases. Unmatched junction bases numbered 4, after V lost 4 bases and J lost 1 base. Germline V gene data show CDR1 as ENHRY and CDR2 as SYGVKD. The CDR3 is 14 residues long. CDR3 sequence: CAISGWGQSYEQYF. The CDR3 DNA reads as TGTGCCATCAGTGGATGGGGACAGTCCTACGAGCAGTACTTC.

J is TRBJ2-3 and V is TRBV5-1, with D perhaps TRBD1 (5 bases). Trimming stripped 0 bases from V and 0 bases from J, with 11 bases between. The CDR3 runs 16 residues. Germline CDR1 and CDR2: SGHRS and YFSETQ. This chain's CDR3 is CASSLETGVSTDTQYF. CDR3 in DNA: TGCGCCAGCAGCTTGGAAACAGGTGTTAGCACAGATACGCAGTATTTT.

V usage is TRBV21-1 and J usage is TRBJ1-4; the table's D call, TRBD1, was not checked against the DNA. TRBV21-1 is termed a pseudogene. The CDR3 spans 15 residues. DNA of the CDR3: TGTGCCAGCGTGAGGGGGGACAGGGCTAATGAAAAACTGTTTTTT. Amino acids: CASVRGDRANEKLFF.

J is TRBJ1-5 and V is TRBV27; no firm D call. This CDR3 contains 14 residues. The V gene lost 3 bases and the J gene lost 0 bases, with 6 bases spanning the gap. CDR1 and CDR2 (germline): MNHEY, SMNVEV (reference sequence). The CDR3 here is CASSFRNSNQPQHF. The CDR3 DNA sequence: TGTGCCAGCAGTTTCAGGAATAGCAATCAGCCCCAGCATTTT.

CDR3 region: CASSPTGGLWDEQYF. Here the CDR3 DNA reads TGTGCCAGCAGCCCGACAGGGGGCCTATGGGACGAGCAGTACTTC. The rearrangement links TRBV7-6 to TRBJ2-7; 10 bases agree with TRBD1. This CDR3 has 15 residues. In germline, CDR1 is SGHVS, CDR2 FNYEAQ. With V trimmed by 5 bases and J by 5 bases, 9 bases remained unmatched. The complete variable domain, with remaining parts taken from reference TRBV7-6 and TRBJ2-7, reads GAGVSQSPRYKVTKRGQDVALRCDPISGHVSLYWYRQALGQGPEFLTYFNYEAQQDKSGLPNDRFSAERPEGSISTLTIQRTEQRDSAMYRCASSPTGGLWDEQYFGPGTRLTVT.

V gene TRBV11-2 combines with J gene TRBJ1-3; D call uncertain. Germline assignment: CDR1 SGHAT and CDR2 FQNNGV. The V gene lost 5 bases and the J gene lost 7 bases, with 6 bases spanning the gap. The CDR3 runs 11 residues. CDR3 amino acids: CASSGPNTIYF. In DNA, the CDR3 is TGTGCCAGCAGCGGCCCCAACACCATATATTTT.

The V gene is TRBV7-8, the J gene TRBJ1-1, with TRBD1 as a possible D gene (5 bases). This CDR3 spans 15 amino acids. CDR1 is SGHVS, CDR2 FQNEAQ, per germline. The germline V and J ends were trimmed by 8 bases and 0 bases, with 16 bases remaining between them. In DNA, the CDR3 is TGTGCCAGCCACGGTCAGGGTTGGATGAACACTGAAGCTTTCTTT. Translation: CASHGQGWMNTEAFF.

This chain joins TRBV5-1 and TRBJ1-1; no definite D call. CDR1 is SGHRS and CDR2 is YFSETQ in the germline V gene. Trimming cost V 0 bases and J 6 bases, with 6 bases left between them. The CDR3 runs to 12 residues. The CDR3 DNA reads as TGCGCCAGCAGCTTGGGGCACGCTGAAGCTTTCTTT. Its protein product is CASSLGHAEAFF.

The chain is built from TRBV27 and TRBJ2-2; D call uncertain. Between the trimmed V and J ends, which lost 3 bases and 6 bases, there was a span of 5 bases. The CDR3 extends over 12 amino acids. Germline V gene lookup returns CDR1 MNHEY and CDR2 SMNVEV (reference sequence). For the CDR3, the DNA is TGTGCCAGCAGTTTTTTATCCGGGGAGCTGTTTTTT. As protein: CASSFLSGELFF.

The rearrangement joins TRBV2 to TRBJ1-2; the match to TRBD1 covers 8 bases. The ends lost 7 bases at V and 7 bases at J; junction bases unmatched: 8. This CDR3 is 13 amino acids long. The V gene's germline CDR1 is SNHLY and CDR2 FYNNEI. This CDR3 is CASMQQGGGGYTF. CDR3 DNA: TGTGCCAGCATGCAACAGGGGGGTGGTGGCTACACCTTC.

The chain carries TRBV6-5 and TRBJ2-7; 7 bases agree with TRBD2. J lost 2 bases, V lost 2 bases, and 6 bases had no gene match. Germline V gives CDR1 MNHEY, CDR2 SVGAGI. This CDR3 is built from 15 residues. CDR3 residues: CASSYGDYQAYEQYF. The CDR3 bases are TGTGCCAGCAGTTACGGGGACTACCAAGCCTACGAGCAGTACTTC.

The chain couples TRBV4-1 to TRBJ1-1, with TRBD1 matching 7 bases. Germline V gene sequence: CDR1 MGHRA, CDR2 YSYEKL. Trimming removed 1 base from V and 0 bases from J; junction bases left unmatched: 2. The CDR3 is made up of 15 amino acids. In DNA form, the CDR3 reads TGCGCCAGCAGCCAAGCAGGGGGAATGAACACTGAAGCTTTCTTT. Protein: CASSQAGGMNTEAFF.

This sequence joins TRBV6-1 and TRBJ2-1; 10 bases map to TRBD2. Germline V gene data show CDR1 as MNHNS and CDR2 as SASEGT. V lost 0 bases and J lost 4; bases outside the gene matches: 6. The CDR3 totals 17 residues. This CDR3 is CASSEAPGTSAYNEQFF. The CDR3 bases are TGTGCCAGCAGTGAAGCCCCCGGGACTAGCGCTTACAATGAGCAGTTCTTC.

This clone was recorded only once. In nucleotides, the CDR3 is TGTGCCAGCAGCTTGGCAGGGTCGGCCGGGGAGCTGTTTTTT. Its protein is CASSLAGSAGELFF. The chain couples TRBV5-4 to TRBJ2-2, with D perhaps matching TRBD1 (5 bases). This CDR3 contains 14 residues. With 0 bases removed from V and 6 bases from J, the gap between germline ends came to 9 bases. Germline V gene lookup returns CDR1 SGHNT and CDR2 YYREEE (reference sequence).

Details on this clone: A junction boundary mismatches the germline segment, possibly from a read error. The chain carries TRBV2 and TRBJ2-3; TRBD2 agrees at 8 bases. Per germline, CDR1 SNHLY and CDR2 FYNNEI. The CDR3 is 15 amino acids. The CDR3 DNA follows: TGTGCCAGCAGGGAAGCGGGAGCCATGACAGATACGCAGTATTTT. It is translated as CASREAGAMTDTQYF.